Shown below are 16 T cell receptor beta chains from a single sample sequenced in a study of blood T cell repertoires in COVID-19. This table comes from immunoSEQ multiplex PCR, and its TCRdb copy is limited to in-frame clones, with some not included. This table holds roughly 70,000 clones, over 75% found once. Sequenced input: peripheral blood. The source of these receptors is a woman older than 75 with active or convalescent COVID-19.

J is TRBJ1-2 and V is TRBV5-6, with D unclear. The V gene's germline CDR1 is SGHDT and CDR2 YYEEEE. Trimming removed 1 base at V and 0 bases at J, with 10 bases between. The CDR3 totals 15 residues. The CDR3 nucleotides are TGTGCCAGCAGCTTGCAAAGCACAGCTAACTATGGCTACACCTTC. Amino acids: CASSLQSTANYGYTF.

This clone has only a few counts. The V and J genes are TRBV2 and TRBJ2-7, with a weak D call TRBD1 (7 bases). Looked up from germline, CDR1 is SNHLY and CDR2 is FYNNEI. V was cut by 8 bases and J by 6 bases, with 20 bases left in between. CDR3 length: 14 amino acids. CDR3 sequence (DNA): TGTGCCAGCCATTTCAGGCAGGGGGACTCCGAGCAGTACTTC. Amino acid sequence: CASHFRQGDSEQYF.

V usage is TRBV4-1 and J usage is TRBJ1-1, with D unresolved. Germline V lookup: CDR1 MGHRA, CDR2 YSYEKL. CDR3 length equals 15 residues. Between the trimmed V and J ends, which lost 2 bases and 0 bases, there was a span of 10 bases. CDR3 amino acids: CASSQQSPLNTEAFF. Written as DNA, the CDR3 is TGCGCCAGCAGCCAACAATCCCCATTGAACACTGAAGCTTTCTTT.

The V gene is TRBV6-2 or TRBV6-3, the J gene TRBJ1-5, with TRBD1 matching over 8 bases. The V segment lost 4 bases and the J segment 5 bases; nucleotides outside the gene matches: 4. The CDR3 runs 14 residues. Germline CDR1 and CDR2: MNHEY and SVGEGT. CDR3 DNA sequence: TGTGCCAGCAGTTCAGGACAGGGATATCAGCCCCAGCATTTT. It encodes CASSSGQGYQPQHF.

This CDR3 reads CASRLTGLNSPLHF. In DNA, the CDR3 is TGTGCCAGCAGGCTGACAGGACTTAATTCACCCCTCCACTTT. The rearrangement links TRBV2 to TRBJ1-6, with D perhaps TRBD1 (6 bases). The CDR3 covers 14 residues. Trimming removed 6 bases at V and 6 bases at J, with 12 bases between. CDR1 is SNHLY and CDR2 is FYNNEI in the germline V gene. Using reference TRBV2 and TRBJ1-6 for the parts outside the CDR3, the full variable domain is EPEVTQTPSHQVTQMGQEVILRCVPISNHLYFYWYRQILGQKVEFLVSFYNNEISEKSEIFDDQFSVERPDGSNFTLKIRSTKLEDSAMYFCASRLTGLNSPLHFGNGTRLTVT.

V and J are TRBV11-3 and TRBJ2-5; 7 nucleotides align to TRBD1. This CDR3 contains 14 residues. J lost 1 base, V lost 6 bases, and 5 bases had no gene match. Germline-derived CDR1 and CDR2 are SGHNT and YENEEA. The CDR3 DNA reads TGTGCCAGCAGTCCCCGGGACAGCCAAGAGACCCAGTACTTC. It encodes CASSPRDSQETQYF.

V and J are TRBV7-2 and TRBJ1-2; TRBD1 aligns across 9 bases. CDR1 and CDR2 from the germline V gene are SGHTA and FQGNSA. The CDR3 contains 14 residues. J lost 2 bases, V lost 5 bases, and 3 bases had no gene match. CDR3 coding DNA: TGTGCCAGCAGCCCGGACAGGGGAAACTATGGCTACACCTTC. Translation gives CASSPDRGNYGYTF.

V is TRBV7-9 and J is TRBJ2-1, with D possibly TRBD2 on 5 matching bases. Between the trimmed V and J ends, which lost 8 bases and 15 bases, there was a span of 23 bases. The CDR3 extends over 13 amino acids. In germline, CDR1 is SEHNR, CDR2 FQNEAQ (reference sequence). The DNA of the CDR3 is TGTGCCAGCCGCCGGCCGGACTCCACTCTATGGTTCTTC. Protein sequence: CASRRPDSTLWFF. Full variable domain (outside the CDR3, taken from reference TRBV7-9 and TRBJ2-1): DTGVSQNPRHKITKRGQNVTFRCDPISEHNRLYWYRQTLGQGPEFLTYFQNEAQLEKSRLLSDRFSAERPKGSFSTLEIQRTEQGDSAMYLCASRRPDSTLWFFGPGTRLTVL.

V is TRBV19 and J is TRBJ2-3, with TRBD1 matching over 7 bases. Per the germline V gene, CDR1 is LNHDA and CDR2 is SQIVND (reference sequence). With 2 bases clipped from V and 5 bases from J, the junction kept 16 bases outside the gene matches. The CDR3 is 18 residues long. The CDR3 region has the DNA TGTGCCAGTAGTATACCGGAAGGAGTGCGAGGGGGCGGAGATACGCAGTATTTT. This translates into CASSIPEGVRGGGDTQYF.

The chain couples TRBV5-6 to TRBJ1-2, with D hard to call. The CDR3 contains 17 residues. CDR1 and CDR2 (germline): SGHDT, YYEEEE. The V end was cut by 3 bases, the J end by 5 bases, with 23 bases between. The CDR3 sequence: CASSWLETQNKRYGYTF. The CDR3 coding sequence is TGTGCCAGCAGCTGGCTTGAAACACAGAATAAACGGTATGGCTACACCTTC.

This clone was seen more than once but under ten times. The V gene is TRBV21-1, the J gene TRBJ2-3; the D call TRBD2 from the table was never checked on the DNA. TRBV21-1 is flagged as a pseudogene. This CDR3 spans 18 amino acids. CDR3 DNA: TGTGCCAGCGCCCCTTCGGCTAGCGGGGGGGATAGCACAGATACGCAGTATTTT. Encoded protein: CASAPSASGGDSTDTQYF.

This chain joins TRBV16 and TRBJ1-1; D may be TRBD1 (6 bases). Germline V gives CDR1 KGHSY, CDR2 FQNENV. The CDR3 has 13 amino acids. V dropped 2 bases and J dropped 4 bases, with 8 bases sitting between them. The CDR3, as DNA: TGTGCCAGCAGCCAACAAGGGGGCACTGAAGCTTTCTTT. This sequence encodes CASSQQGGTEAFF.

This rearrangement joins TRBV19 to TRBJ1-1, with D uncertain. There are 13 residues in the CDR3. Germline V lookup: CDR1 LNHDA, CDR2 SQIVND (reference sequence). Deletions cut 9 bases from V and 3 bases from J, with 14 bases between. The CDR3 is CASTGSSDTEAFF. The CDR3 DNA sequence: TGTGCCAGCACCGGGTCCTCTGACACTGAAGCTTTCTTT.

This sequence joins TRBV10-3 and TRBJ2-7; a weak D match, TRBD1 (6 bases). CDR1 is ENHRY, CDR2 SYGVKD, per germline. V lost 4 bases and J 2 bases, leaving 6 bases between the germline ends. The CDR3 runs 12 residues. The CDR3, as DNA: TGTGCCATCAGTGGGACAGCCTACGAGCAGTACTTC. Amino acids: CAISGTAYEQYF.

V usage is TRBV7-2 and J usage is TRBJ2-1, with 12 positions matching TRBD2. CDR1 and CDR2 (germline): SGHTA, FQGNSA. The CDR3 totals 15 residues. V was clipped by 6 bases and J by 4 bases; unmatched bases: 4. The CDR3 DNA follows: TGTGCCAGCAGACGACTAGCGGGGGAGTACAATGAGCAGTTCTTC. This gives the protein CASRRLAGEYNEQFF.

The chain carries TRBV4-3 and TRBJ1-5; D not certain. The V gene lost 0 bases and the J gene lost 3 bases, with 9 bases spanning the gap. Germline values: CDR1 LGHNA, CDR2 YSLEER. This CDR3 is built from 15 residues. This chain's CDR3 is CASSQDLRVNQPQHF. Written as DNA, the CDR3 is TGCGCCAGCAGCCAAGATCTGAGAGTCAATCAGCCCCAGCATTTT.